This T cell receptor (beta chain) appears in the sequencing data of a study of cytomegalovirus exposure and HLA in healthy donors (TCRdb year 2017). Some background on the complete study: According to an earlier analysis of 450 to 650 of the donors, some 180 million T cells yielded 90 million to 130 million unique TCR beta sequences and more than 250 Gb of sequence data. All discovery cohort repertoires had been generated using a single sequencing platform. Four to six DR-DQ haplotypes were handled as single units for association and clustering, since linkage in the cohort was strong. HLA typing included class I and class II loci at four-digit resolution. In an earlier analysis of more than 550 of the donors, high-throughput TCR beta sequencing was used to judge whether each TCR beta V gene segment behaved as functional or pseudogenic. The study was designed to test whether signatures of past pathogen exposure could be identified by cataloging public T cell receptors. Typing coverage varied by locus: about 629-630 donors for A, B, C, DRB1 and DQB1; approximately 520 for DQA1; over 600 for DPA1; approximately 490 for DPB1. In the later analysis, no new phenotypic data were used to find candidate immune exposures; instead, reliance was placed on TCR beta sequences and their occurrence across donors. To predict cytomegalovirus infection status, the study brought together high-throughput TCR immunosequencing, statistical association of individual TCRs with disease status, and machine learning. In a later genetic analysis, genome-wide SNP genotypes for about three fifths of the 666 donors were used, and that subset was treated as a discovery cohort. Donor age, sex, ethnicity and CMV serostatus were compiled alongside the repertoire data. An early release that covered fewer than 800 HLA-typed donors contained approximately 300 gigabases of sequencing data and some 87 million unique TCR sequences. Among 350 to 400 genotyped donors of the cohort, an average of around 240,000 unique TCR beta nucleotide sequences were sequenced per donor, about a sixth of them non-productive. In addition to the first cohort of 666 subjects, a separate validation cohort of about 120 different subjects was used. Among the roughly 430 genotyped donors, around 79% belonged to the genetic ancestry cluster associated with self-reported Caucasian donors. The T cell repertoires of about 700 subjects were profiled by immunosequencing and related to cytomegalovirus serostatus. A later analysis re-analyzed previously published TCR beta repertoires from approximately 670 donors and added high-resolution HLA genotyping to study TCR occurrence patterns.

Points the paper makes about the study in general: A later analysis found that TCR association rates varied across HLA loci, with DRB1 alleles showing the most associated TCRs and HLA-C alleles the fewest. Only TCR beta chains were sequenced in this cohort, and the absence of alpha or paired-chain data limited detectable features. In both the original and validation cohorts, the classifier was reported to diagnose cytomegalovirus status with high specificity and sensitivity. According to a later analysis, parvovirus B19, influenza, CMV and Epstein-Barr virus appeared linked to several top co-occurrence clusters. The presence/absence analyses assumed that sequencing depth was roughly uniform across donors, and that assumption may not be true. An earlier analysis of several hundred of the donors showed that most TCR beta V segments appeared in productive rearrangements either about 90% or about 30% of the time, which broadly matched IMGT annotations. A later analysis associated 16,951 TCR beta sequences with specific HLA alleles at a false discovery rate of 0.05. Correlated functional status among segregating V segments might be attributable to linkage disequilibrium, but an unknown experimental factor could not be ruled out. In vitro tests confirmed that a few of the cytomegalovirus-associated TCR beta chains recognize cytomegalovirus antigens. Across donors, most TCR sequences were observed very rarely, whereas some public TCRs were present in many individuals. Most CMV-associated TCR beta chains appeared to be HLA-restricted in a later analysis, and the HLA associations seemed to be driven largely by CMV exposure. A further reported finding was that TCR beta sequences accurately predicted the HLA-A and HLA-B alleles for most subjects in the first cohort. V-gene and J-gene trimming of TCR beta chains was associated with a missense DCLRE1C variant in a later genetic analysis, and the association was replicated in an independent cohort. It was suggested by the authors that the approach could potentially be generalized to other disease states and immunological phenotypes. A later genetic analysis reported fewer N-insertions in productive TCRs among donors in an Asian-associated ancestry cluster than the roughly 620-donor mean. The study listed 150 to 200 TCR beta chains as associated with cytomegalovirus. Because counts were too low, seventeen rarely observed V segments, including chromosome 9 orphons, were excluded from the earlier analysis of fewer than 650 of the donors. Because HLA typing was missing for some donors at each locus, association tests included only the typed subset. A cluster of highly shared sequence variants was judged likely to represent a technical artifact of the sequencing pipeline. The only immune exposure information available for the cohort was CMV serostatus. Strong co-occurrence of HLA alleles, especially DR and DQ, made assigning TCR associations to individual alleles difficult. A later analysis found that HLA-associated TCR beta chains were more clonally expanded and had lower generation probabilities than equally common non-associated chains. Some IMGT-functional V segments, including TRBV6-2 and TRBV6-3, could not be told apart with the 87-base-pair reads, so those segments were excluded.

This clone occurred once. The clone's antigen remains unknown. No quality values exist for individual bases; no much larger clone is one base distant. The cohort was made up of approximately 700 healthy bone marrow donors. All cohort members were sampled while nominally healthy, although unrecorded immune exposures were likely present. The donor was CMV seronegative and belonged to the group of 380 or so seronegative cohort members. A peripheral blood sample was collected from each donor, and TCR beta sequencing was performed on peripheral blood mononuclear cells. The Qiagen DNeasy Blood Extraction Kit was used to extract genomic DNA from the blood cell samples. CDR1 and CDR2 were assigned from the germline V gene (reference sequence) as MNHEY and SMNVEV. Between the V and J ends, shortened by 6 bases and 8 bases respectively, the junction contains 16 bases. From its cysteine to its phenylalanine, the CDR3 spans 13 amino acids. Only the CDR3 region is kept as DNA, spanning 39 bases read in frame from base 1.

To prepare the library, the immunoSEQ multiplex PCR assay was applied. A mixture of 60 forward primers for TCR Vbeta segments and 13 reverse primers for TCR Jbeta segments was used in the multiplex PCR. The CDR3 region of rearranged TCR beta genes was amplified from genomic DNA by a multiplex PCR assay. Amplified TCR beta libraries were sequenced as 87-base-pair reads on the Illumina HiSeq System. In the paper's pipeline: A later analysis tallied roughly 76 million unique TCR beta chains across the 700 or so repertoires, and approximately 11 million of those chains were shared by two or more donors. Raw reads were error-corrected and collapsed into unique sequences with a nearest-neighbor algorithm that merged closely related sequences to remove PCR and sequencing errors. V, D and J gene segments were assigned by aligning CDR3 sequences to IMGT reference sequences. Each retained sequence needed at least a six-nucleotide match to both a V gene segment and a J gene segment. Rearrangements were called productive when the CDR3 lacked stop codons and stayed in frame with V and J; all others were non-productive. Following IMGT convention, CDR3 was defined as the stretch from the second conserved V-encoded cysteine to the conserved J-encoded phenylalanine. In an earlier analysis of more than 550 of the donors, sequences lacking an unambiguous match to a single V gene segment were excluded. An earlier analysis of approximately 590 of the donors classified V segments as functional when productive rearrangements were above 56.7% and as segregating when the standard deviation between donors was above 5%. A statistical classification framework was built to diagnose cytomegalovirus status from the catalog of TCR beta chain sequences. In a later analysis, V and J genes were assigned by comparing TCR nucleotide sequences against IMGT/GENE-DB human TR gene sequences. In a later analysis, CDR3 sequences and most-parsimonious VDJ recombination scenarios were assigned using the TCRdist pipeline. A later analysis defined each TCR beta chain by its CDR3 amino acid sequence plus V-gene family, and excluded reads lacking a unique V-gene family. In a later analysis, a few hundred highly shared, low-generation-probability nucleotide sequences were removed to address suspected cross-contamination and a sequencing artifact. In a later analysis, a clonal expansion index was calculated for each public chain from normalized within-repertoire ranks of inferred template counts. In a later analysis, generation probabilities were computed using a VDJ recombination model fitted to out-of-frame rearrangements, and the results were checked against IGoR. Hypergeometric tests were used in a later analysis to score TCR-TCR, TCR-HLA and TCR-CMV co-occurrence, with a repertoire-size bias correction applied to the TCR pairs. In a later analysis, false discovery rates were estimated by permuting HLA or CMV assignments 20 times. In a later analysis, co-occurring TCRs were grouped with DBSCAN, and TCRdist sequence similarity was added when clustering was performed within HLA-allele-positive subsets. Co-occurrence clustering excluded repertoires with fewer than 30,000 or more than 120,000 public chains, plus five with anomalous nucleotide sharing. The source is immuneACCESS, and TCRdb retained only in-frame sequences with V and J called. Part of the clones is not carried over; for the studies checked, unresolved V genes explain less than half of this, and the remainder is unexplained. That table furnishes V, J and clone size, whereas the DNA furnished D and trimming. The table for this sample lists approximately 190,000 clones; more than 65% of them were counted only once. Clones ranked in the top ten supply about 3.8% of the sample.

Material: PBMCs. This clonotype originated in a middle-aged man in good health and CMV-seronegative. Recombination joined TRBV27 with TRBJ1-1; no D gene is confidently identified. The nucleotide sequence is given as TGTGCCAGCAGCTTCAAGCGGTTTAACGAAGCTTTCTTT. Its translation is CASSFKRFNEAFF.